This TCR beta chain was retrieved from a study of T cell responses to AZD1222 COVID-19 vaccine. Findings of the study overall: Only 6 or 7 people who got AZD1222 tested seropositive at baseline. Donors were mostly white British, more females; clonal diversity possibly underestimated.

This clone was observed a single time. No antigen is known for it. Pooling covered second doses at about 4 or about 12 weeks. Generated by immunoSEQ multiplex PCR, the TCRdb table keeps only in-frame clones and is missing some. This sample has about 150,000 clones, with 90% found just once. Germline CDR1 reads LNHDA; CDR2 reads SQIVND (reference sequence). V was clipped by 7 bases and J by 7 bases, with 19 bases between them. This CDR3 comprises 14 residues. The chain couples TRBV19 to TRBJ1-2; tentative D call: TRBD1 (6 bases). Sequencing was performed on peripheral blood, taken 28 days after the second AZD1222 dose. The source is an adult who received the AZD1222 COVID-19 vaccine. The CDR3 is CASTNNGGAPGYTF. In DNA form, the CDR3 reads TGTGCCAGTACCAACAACGGGGGGGCTCCTGGCTACACCTTC.